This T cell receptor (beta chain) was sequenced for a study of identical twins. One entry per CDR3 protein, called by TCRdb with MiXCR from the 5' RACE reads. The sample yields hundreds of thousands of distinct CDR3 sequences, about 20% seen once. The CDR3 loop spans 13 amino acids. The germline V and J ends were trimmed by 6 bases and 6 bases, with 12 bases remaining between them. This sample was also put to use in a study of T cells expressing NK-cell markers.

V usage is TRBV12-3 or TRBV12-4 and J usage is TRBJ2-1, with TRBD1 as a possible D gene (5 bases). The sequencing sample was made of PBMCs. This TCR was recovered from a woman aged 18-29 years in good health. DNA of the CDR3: TGTGCCAGCAGCCTAGGGGAAAGCAATGAGCAGTTCTTC. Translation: CASSLGESNEQFF.